Presented here are 10 T cell receptor beta chains from one specimen sequenced in a study of identical twins. Via MiXCR, TCRdb re-called the 5' RACE reads, giving one row per CDR3 protein. The sample consists of 350,000 to 400,000 distinct CDR3 sequences, 9% to 10% of them appearing once. The sample consisted of naive T cells sorted from blood. The receptors were sampled from a woman aged 45-59 years in good health.

A few counts support this clonotype. This chain uses TRBV14 with TRBJ1-2, with D maybe TRBD1 (5 bases). Trimming took 2 bases from V and 4 from J, leaving 17 bases between them. The CDR3 is made up of 16 amino acids. The germline gives CDR1 SGHDN, CDR2 FVKESK. The CDR3 region has the DNA TGTGCCAGCAGCCAAAAAGCCGGGGGACTTGGCTATGGCTACACCTTC. This gives the protein CASSQKAGGLGYGYTF.

In this sample, this clonotype turned up a few times. V gene TRBV7-8 combines with J gene TRBJ2-4; D unresolved. The CDR3 extends over 17 amino acids. V lost 1 base to trimming and J lost 0 bases, with 13 bases between them. Germline CDR1 and CDR2: SGHVS and FQNEAQ. CDR3 sequence reads: CASSLESTNLAKNIQYF. Written as DNA, the CDR3 is TGTGCCAGCAGCTTAGAATCAACCAATCTAGCCAAAAACATTCAGTACTTC.

This clonotype was counted a few times. This sequence joins TRBV6-5 and TRBJ1-1; D is undetermined. V lost 5 bases and J lost 8, with 15 bases in between. The germline V gene has CDR1 MNHEY and CDR2 SVGAGI. The CDR3 is 13 residues long. The CDR3 loop is CASSRTSDYEAFF. CDR3 bases: TGTGCCAGCAGTCGGACGTCCGACTACGAAGCTTTCTTT.

This sequence joins TRBV7-2 and TRBJ2-1; D gene uncertain. The CDR3 is 15 amino acids. Germline assignment: CDR1 SGHTA and CDR2 FQGNSA. Trimming left V 7 bases short and J 0 bases short, with 13 bases between. CDR3 sequence reads: CASTYSPSSYNEQFF. The CDR3 nucleotides read TGTGCCAGCACCTATAGCCCCAGCTCCTACAATGAGCAGTTCTTC.

The chain uses TRBV24-1 and TRBJ1-1; TRBD1 might be the D (5 bases). This CDR3 spans 11 amino acids. The germline V gene has CDR1 KGHDR and CDR2 SFDVKD. V was trimmed by 12 bases and J by 5 bases, leaving 12 bases between them. In nucleotides, the CDR3 is TGTGCCGCCGGACACGCAACTGAAGCTTTCTTT. It is translated as CAAGHATEAFF.

This clonotype was observed a handful of times. The chain carries TRBV9 and TRBJ2-3, with TRBD2 identical over 8 bases. V trimming: 3 bases; J trimming: 2 bases; junction bases outside the gene matches: 11. CDR3 length: 17 amino acids. Germline CDR1 and CDR2: SGDLS and YYNGEE. CDR3 region: CASSEGGAGEVTDTQYF. The DNA for the CDR3 is TGTGCCAGCAGCGAGGGGGGAGCGGGAGAAGTCACAGATACGCAGTATTTT.

This clonotype appeared many times. The V gene is TRBV5-1, the J gene TRBJ2-1; TRBD2 matches 9 bases. With 0 bases clipped from V and 4 bases from J, the junction kept 11 bases outside the gene matches. The V gene's germline CDR1 is SGHRS and CDR2 YFSETQ. The CDR3 has 18 residues. The CDR3 sequence: CASSLAIQRTSDYNEQFF. The CDR3 nucleotides read TGCGCCAGCAGCTTGGCCATCCAGAGGACTAGCGATTACAATGAGCAGTTCTTC.

This clonotype was found a few times. This chain links TRBV6-2 or TRBV6-3 with TRBJ2-7, with 7 bases fitting TRBD2. V lost 6 bases to trimming and J lost 2 bases; unmatched junction nucleotides: 4. The CDR3 length is 13 residues. CDR1 and CDR2 from the germline V gene are MNHEY and SVGEGT. The CDR3 sequence is CASSTTSPYEQYV. CDR3 coding DNA: TGTGCCAGCAGCACGACTAGCCCCTACGAGCAGTACGTC.

The genes are TRBV23-1 and TRBJ2-7; D could derive from TRBD1 or TRBD2 (6 bases each). TRBV23-1 is reported as an ORF; its role is uncertain. This CDR3 contains 13 residues. CDR3 residues: CVPATGRSHEQYF. CDR3 nucleotide sequence: TGCGTCCCCGCTACAGGGAGGAGCCACGAGCAGTACTTC.

This clonotype was observed a few times. The rearrangement links TRBV20-1 to TRBJ1-6, with TRBD1 identical over 7 bases. J was trimmed by 10 bases and V by 5 bases; bases with no gene match: 11. The CDR3 sequence is 14 residues long. CDR1 is DFQATT and CDR2 is SNEGSKA in the germline V gene (reference sequence). This CDR3 is CSASLRDSESPLHF. In DNA, the CDR3 is TGCAGTGCTTCTCTGAGGGACAGTGAATCACCCCTCCACTTT.